This TCR beta chain was found in a study of response to subunit inactivated influenza vaccine. Study conclusions and caveats: Authors suggested each seasonal flu vaccination may recruit only limited numbers of new T cells.

Ten or more counts support this clonotype. The antigen is not known. The CDR3 totals 14 residues. Germline CDR1 is SGHNT and CDR2 is YYREEE (reference sequence). After removal of 4 bases from V and 3 bases from J, the junction contained 4 bases not matched to a gene. Each CDR3 protein gets one entry after TCRdb re-called the RT-PCR reads with MiXCR. The sample consists of 530,000 or so distinct CDR3 sequences, about 11% of them appearing once. The genes are TRBV5-4 and TRBJ2-3, with TRBD1 matching 8 bases. This clonotype was obtained from a man in his fifties who received an inactivated influenza vaccine. The sample here was PBMCs from blood, taken on the day of vaccination. DNA for the CDR3: TGTGCCAGCAGCCCTGACAGGGGTACAGATACGCAGTATTTT. Amino acid sequence: CASSPDRGTDTQYF.